The 27 T cell receptor beta chains reported below all come from one sample, sequenced in a study of cytomegalovirus exposure and HLA in healthy donors (dated by TCRdb to 2016 to 2017). To prepare the library, the immunoSEQ multiplex PCR assay was applied. A mixture of 60 forward primers for TCR Vbeta segments and 13 reverse primers for TCR Jbeta segments was used in the multiplex PCR. This is the immuneACCESS table as TCRdb keeps it, with only in-frame sequences that have V and J called. A part of the clones is gone; compared with another copy, unresolved V genes explain less than half, and the rest is unexplained. This sample's table contains about 160,000 clones. Approximately 2.3% of the sample lies in the top ten. The sequencing sample was made of PBMCs. These receptors all stem from a man aged 25-45 years in good health and CMV-seronegative.

This chain joins TRBV2 and TRBJ1-1, with 11 bases identical to TRBD1. The CDR3 runs to 13 residues. Germline assignment: CDR1 SNHLY and CDR2 FYNNEI. With 8 bases clipped from V and 4 bases from J, the junction kept 3 bases outside the gene matches. The CDR3 DNA reads TGTGCCAGCTGGGACAGGGGGTTCACTGAAGCTTTCTTT. Residues: CASWDRGFTEAFF.

V usage is TRBV18 and J usage is TRBJ1-2; 9 bases are shared with TRBD1. This CDR3 has 19 residues. The trim removed 3 bases at V and 4 bases at J, leaving 18 bases unmatched. Germline V gene data show CDR1 as KGHSH and CDR2 as LQKENI. CDR3 region: CASSPNRGQGNQLFYGYTF. DNA for the CDR3: TGTGCCAGCTCACCCAACAGGGGACAGGGCAACCAACTTTTCTATGGCTACACCTTC.

V is TRBV6-4 and J is TRBJ2-7; 11 bases line up with TRBD2. Germline V gene lookup returns CDR1 MRHNA and CDR2 SNTAGT. The CDR3 is 14 amino acids. The CDR3 is CTDGTSGPSYEQYF. In DNA, the CDR3 is TGTACTGACGGGACTAGCGGCCCCTCCTACGAGCAGTACTTC.

This rearrangement joins TRBV18 to TRBJ1-1, with 8 bases identical to TRBD1. CDR3 length: 16 amino acids. V was pared by 0 bases and J by 4 bases, with 7 bases of the junction left unmatched. Germline loops: CDR1 KGHSH, CDR2 LQKENI. CDR3 amino acids: CASSPPNRGVSTEAFF. The CDR3 bases are TGTGCCAGCTCACCACCCAACAGGGGGGTAAGCACTGAAGCTTTCTTT.

This chain uses TRBV5-1 with TRBJ2-7, with 9 bases that match TRBD1. Germline CDR1 reads SGHRS; CDR2 reads YFSETQ. The CDR3 has 17 residues. V was pared by 3 bases and J by 4 bases, with 14 bases of the junction left unmatched. As DNA, the CDR3 is TGCGCCAGCAGCTCAGAGATCAACAGGGGGCTAGCTTACGAGCAGTACTTC. Its translation: CASSSEINRGLAYEQYF.

The chain couples TRBV6-5 to TRBJ2-2; the match to TRBD1 covers 8 bases. CDR3 length: 13 amino acids. Germline lookup yields CDR1 MNHEY and CDR2 SVGAGI. V lost 5 bases, J lost 7 bases, and 3 bases stayed unmatched. The CDR3 nucleotides read TGTGCCAGCAGTGGGACAGGAGGCGGGGAGCTGTTTTTT. Its protein is CASSGTGGGELFF.

The genes are TRBV5-1 and TRBJ2-1, with TRBD2 as a possible D gene (5 bases). V lost 4 bases and J lost 5, with 10 bases in between. CDR1 and CDR2 (germline): SGHRS, YFSETQ. This CDR3 has 13 amino acids. The DNA for the CDR3 is TGCGCCAGCAGCATAGGACTTAACAATGAGCAGTTCTTC. Translated: CASSIGLNNEQFF.

The V and J genes are TRBV6-1 and TRBJ1-2, with 12 bases that match TRBD1. CDR3 size: 15 residues. Germline V CDR1 and CDR2: MNHNS, SASEGT. Losses at the gene ends were 4 bases for V and 2 bases for J; bases not matched to a gene: 2. The CDR3 loop reads CASSGGTGGNYGYTF. Here the CDR3 DNA reads TGTGCCAGCAGTGGTGGGACAGGGGGCAACTATGGCTACACCTTC.

The gene calls are TRBV27 and TRBJ2-7; a weak D match, TRBD2 (7 bases). This CDR3 has 15 amino acids. Germline-derived CDR1 and CDR2 are MNHEY and SMNVEV (reference sequence). V gave up 0 bases and J gave up 5 bases, with 14 bases separating them. CDR3 loop: CASSLSLRGGHEQYF. The CDR3 nucleotides read TGTGCCAGCAGTTTATCCCTAAGGGGGGGACACGAGCAGTACTTC.

V gene TRBV5-4 combines with J gene TRBJ2-5, with D tentatively TRBD1 (6 bases). CDR3 length: 17 residues. Trimming stripped 2 bases from V and 4 bases from J, with 21 bases between. The germline V gene has CDR1 SGHNT and CDR2 YYREEE (reference sequence). The CDR3 loop is CASSFYNRDRGGETQYF. The CDR3 region has the DNA TGTGCCAGCAGCTTTTATAACAGGGACCGAGGAGGAGAGACCCAGTACTTC.

V gene TRBV6-5 combines with J gene TRBJ1-4; 7 bases match TRBD1. Germline V CDR1 and CDR2: MNHEY, SVGAGI. This CDR3 is 11 amino acids long. The CDR3 protein is CATGVEEKLFF. CDR3 coding DNA: TGTGCTACAGGGGTAGAAGAAAAACTGTTTTTT.

This rearrangement joins TRBV7-2 to TRBJ1-5, with D possibly matching TRBD1 (5 bases). Germline CDR1 is SGHTA and CDR2 is FQGNSA. This CDR3 contains 14 residues. Deletions cut 5 bases from V and 5 bases from J, with 13 bases between. The chain's CDR3 is CASSSLGPDQPQHF. The CDR3 nucleotides are TGTGCCAGCAGCAGTCTGGGGCCTGATCAGCCCCAGCATTTT.

This rearrangement joins TRBV11-2 to TRBJ1-1; tentatively, D is TRBD1 (5 bases). V was clipped by 5 bases and J by 4 bases, with 11 bases between them. The CDR3 length is 13 residues. Germline CDR1 SGHAT, CDR2 FQNNGV. DNA of the CDR3: TGTGCCAGCAGCCGGGGGGAGGGCACTGAAGCTTTCTTT. Encoded protein: CASSRGEGTEAFF.

This rearrangement joins TRBV27 to TRBJ1-2, with a weak D call TRBD1 (5 bases). The CDR3 has 14 amino acids. Germline CDR1 and CDR2: MNHEY and SMNVEV (reference sequence). V lost 4 bases and J 2 bases, leaving 11 bases between the germline ends. The CDR3, as DNA: TGTGCCAGCAGTTACGCAGGGATGAACTATGGCTACACCTTC. This translates into CASSYAGMNYGYTF.

The chain couples TRBV9 to TRBJ2-2; tentatively, D is TRBD2 (6 bases). The CDR3 length is 16 residues. V was clipped by 0 bases and J by 0 bases, with 9 bases between them. Germline V lookup: CDR1 SGDLS, CDR2 YYNGEE. CDR3 DNA: TGTGCCAGCAGCGTAGCCCCGGGGGCGAACACCGGGGAGCTGTTTTTT. It translates to CASSVAPGANTGELFF.

CDR3 loop: CASSLWLESYNEQFF. The CDR3 DNA reads as TGTGCCAGCAGCTTATGGCTGGAGTCCTACAATGAGCAGTTCTTC. This chain connects TRBV11-2 to TRBJ2-1; D not resolved. There are 15 residues in the CDR3. V shed 2 bases and J shed 1 base, with 9 bases lying between them. The V gene's germline CDR1 is SGHAT and CDR2 FQNNGV.

The chain links TRBV6-5 to TRBJ1-2; the match to TRBD1 covers 8 bases. Germline trimming cut 4 bases from V and 7 bases from J; bases unmatched to any gene: 14. CDR3 length: 16 residues. The germline gives CDR1 MNHEY, CDR2 SVGAGI. The CDR3 sequence is CASSWTGRAIRGGYTF. CDR3 coding DNA: TGTGCCAGCAGTTGGACAGGGAGGGCAATTAGAGGTGGCTACACCTTC.

The rearrangement uses TRBV11-3 and TRBJ2-1; D might be TRBD2 (6 bases). V gave up 10 bases and J gave up 8 bases, with 18 bases separating them. Germline CDR1 reads SGHNT; CDR2 reads YENEEA. This CDR3 spans 13 amino acids. The DNA for the CDR3 is TGTGCCACCTCGGGAGTGGGTAGGGATGAGCAGTTCTTC. This encodes CATSGVGRDEQFF. The variable domain in full, with the rest retrieved from reference TRBV11-3 and TRBJ2-1, is EAGVVQSPRYKIIEKKQPVAFWCNPISGHNTLYWYLQNLGQGPELLIRYENEEAVDDSQLPKDRFSAERLKGVDSTLKIQPAELGDSAVYLCATSGVGRDEQFFGPGTRLTVL.

The chain combines TRBV14 with TRBJ1-1; 9 positions agree with TRBD1. V was clipped by 0 bases and J by 11 bases; unmatched bases: 13. The V gene's germline CDR1 is SGHDN and CDR2 FVKESK. CDR3 length equals 16 residues. The CDR3 loop is CASSQDSWVSGTGAFF. The CDR3, as DNA: TGTGCCAGCAGCCAAGACTCGTGGGTGTCTGGGACAGGGGCTTTCTTT.

The chain couples TRBV6-1 to TRBJ2-2, with D possibly being TRBD2 (5 bases). V was pared by 5 bases and J by 4 bases, with 14 bases between. The CDR3 sequence is 15 residues long. The germline CDR1 and CDR2 sequences are MNHNS and SASEGT. CDR3 sequence (DNA): TGTGCCAGCAGTCGCATGGAGGTTAGCACCGGGGAGCTGTTTTTT. It translates to CASSRMEVSTGELFF.

V usage is TRBV7-9 and J usage is TRBJ1-5, with a weak D call TRBD1 (5 bases). CDR3 size: 15 residues. Germline CDR1 is SEHNR and CDR2 is FQNEAQ (reference sequence). The ends were cut back, 4 bases at V and 3 bases at J, with 13 bases in the middle. The CDR3 sequence: CASSWGGGLNQPQHF. The CDR3 region has the DNA TGTGCCAGCAGCTGGGGGGGTGGTCTCAATCAGCCCCAGCATTTT.

The J gene is TRBJ1-1, the V gene TRBV7-7, with 10 bases lining up with TRBD1. The CDR3 runs to 19 residues. The V gene end was trimmed by 1 base and the J gene end by 2 bases; junction bases not matched to a gene: 13. From germline, CDR1 is SSHAT and CDR2 FNYEAQ (reference sequence). CDR3 nucleotides: TGTGCCAGCAGCTTAGGGGTGACAGGGGGCTTTTCTGATAACACTGAAGCTTTCTTT. This codes for CASSLGVTGGFSDNTEAFF.

This chain connects TRBV27 to TRBJ1-1; D unclear. The germline gives CDR1 MNHEY, CDR2 SMNVEV (reference sequence). Deletions cut 3 bases from V and 1 base from J, with 9 bases between. CDR3 length: 14 amino acids. The CDR3 is CASSLFSRNTEAFF. The DNA for the CDR3 is TGTGCCAGCAGTTTGTTTTCCAGGAACACTGAAGCTTTCTTT.

The J gene is TRBJ1-1, the V gene TRBV7-9, with D perhaps TRBD1 (5 bases). CDR3 size: 13 residues. Germline V gene data show CDR1 as SEHNR and CDR2 as FQNEAQ (reference sequence). With 5 bases removed from V and 6 bases from J, the gap between germline ends came to 13 bases. The CDR3 nucleotides read TGTGCCAGCAGCCTAGGCGACAGCTCTGAAGCTTTCTTT. Translation gives CASSLGDSSEAFF.

The chain combines TRBV7-2 with TRBJ2-2, with 9 bases that match TRBD2. V dropped 9 bases and J dropped 5; count of bases not matched to a gene: 7. Germline CDR1 SGHTA, CDR2 FQGNSA. This CDR3 comprises 14 residues. The CDR3, as DNA: TGTGCCAGTCAGATGGGACTAGCTACCGGGGAGCTGTTTTTT. It specifies CASQMGLATGELFF.

The chain joins TRBV28 to TRBJ1-5, with D perhaps matching TRBD1 (6 bases). The V end lost 6 bases, the J end lost 6 bases, and 15 bases lay between the germline ends. This CDR3 contains 14 residues. The germline gives CDR1 MDHEN, CDR2 SYDVKM. The CDR3, as DNA: TGTGCCAGCAGGGGGGAAGGGGGAGTTCAGCCCCAGCATTTT. Translating it yields CASRGEGGVQPQHF.

The V and J genes are TRBV27 and TRBJ2-3; TRBD2 matches at 11 bases. Germline CDR1 reads MNHEY; CDR2 reads SMNVEV (reference sequence). The CDR3 sequence is 17 residues long. V lost 3 bases to trimming and J lost 2 bases; unmatched junction nucleotides: 7. This CDR3 reads CASSFTSGSVITDTQYF. The CDR3 DNA is TGTGCCAGCAGTTTTACTAGCGGGAGTGTAATCACAGATACGCAGTATTTT.